The 30 T cell receptor beta chains presented below share a single source sample, sequenced in a study of blood T cell repertoires in COVID-19. Clones were read by immunoSEQ multiplex PCR, and TCRdb kept only the in-frame ones, dropping some. Here the sample spans about 250,000 clones, approximately 83% being singletons. The sample was PBMCs or T cells enriched from blood (not recorded which). Every receptor here comes from a woman in her 30s who had recovered from COVID-19.

In DNA form, the CDR3 reads TGTGCCTGGATTCCGGGACTCAGTCTCTCCTACAATGAGCAGTTCTTC. Amino acid sequence: CAWIPGLSLSYNEQFF. This sequence joins TRBV30 and TRBJ2-1, with D maybe TRBD2 (6 bases). Germline V gene lookup returns CDR1 GTSNPN and CDR2 SVGIG (reference sequence). Trimming cost V 4 bases and J 0 bases, with 16 bases left between them. CDR3 size: 16 residues.

This chain links TRBV3-1 (or the pseudogene TRBV3-2) with TRBJ2-1, with a possible D match to TRBD2 (6 bases). Germline V gene sequence: CDR1 LGHDT, CDR2 YNNKEL (reference sequence). The CDR3 totals 17 residues. V lost 3 bases and J lost 0, with 15 bases in between. The CDR3 DNA follows: TGTGCCAGCAGCCACCGCCTAGCGCCCCACTCCTACAATGAGCAGTTCTTC. Translated: CASSHRLAPHSYNEQFF.

Worth noting for this clone: The sample has other DNA sequences that encode this CDR3 too. The DNA of the CDR3 is TGTGCCAGCAGGGTGGACCGGGGCACTGAAGCTTTCTTT. It yields the protein CASRVDRGTEAFF. The gene calls are TRBV2 and TRBJ1-1; no definite D call. In germline, CDR1 is SNHLY, CDR2 FYNNEI. The V end lost 6 bases, the J end lost 4 bases, and 12 bases lay between the germline ends. The CDR3 totals 13 residues.

The CDR3 reads CASSYNAGPHNQPQHF. CDR3 nucleotides: TGTGCCAGCAGTTATAATGCGGGACCGCACAATCAGCCCCAGCATTTT. The chain joins TRBV6-6 to TRBJ1-5; TRBD1 is a possible D gene (5 bases). Trimming removed 3 bases from V and 3 bases from J, with 15 bases in between. CDR3 length: 16 residues. Germline lookup yields CDR1 MNHNY and CDR2 SVGAGI (reference sequence).

The genes are TRBV4-1 and TRBJ1-4; TRBD1 might be the D (6 bases). The CDR3 runs 17 residues. V dropped 0 bases and J dropped 8 bases, with 19 bases sitting between them. Germline V lookup: CDR1 MGHRA, CDR2 YSYEKL. The chain's CDR3 is CASSQDRRGAFGEKLFF. CDR3 bases: TGCGCCAGCAGCCAAGATCGCCGGGGGGCATTTGGAGAAAAACTGTTTTTT.

This clone was seen more than once but under ten times. The gene calls are TRBV6-5 and TRBJ1-1, with D possibly TRBD1 on 5 matching bases. CDR1 is MNHEY, CDR2 SVGAGI, per germline. The CDR3 extends over 12 amino acids. V was trimmed by 0 bases and J by 11 bases, leaving 10 bases between them. This chain's CDR3 is CASSYSGEAAFF. The CDR3 DNA is TGTGCCAGCAGTTACTCAGGGGAAGCGGCTTTCTTT.

The chain links TRBV27 to TRBJ2-4; D might be TRBD1 (5 bases). Per germline, CDR1 MNHEY and CDR2 SMNVEV (reference sequence). The CDR3 covers 17 residues. V was pared by 4 bases and J by 8 bases, with 24 bases between. The CDR3 loop is CASSSRTRSAKTYIQYF. CDR3 in DNA: TGTGCCAGCAGTTCTCGGACACGGAGCGCAAAAACTTACATTCAGTACTTC.

The chain joins TRBV30 to TRBJ1-4; TRBD1 agrees at 9 bases. Germline V gives CDR1 GTSNPN, CDR2 SVGIG (reference sequence). The CDR3 covers 14 residues. Unmatched junction bases numbered 3, after V lost 0 bases and J lost 7 bases. In DNA, the CDR3 is TGTGCCTGGAGTGTACAGGGGGCGGGTGAAAAACTGTTTTTT. Its translation: CAWSVQGAGEKLFF. The full variable domain, rest sourced from reference TRBV30 and TRBJ1-4, is SQTIHQWPATLVQPVGSPLSLECTVEGTSNPNLYWYRQAAGRGLQLLFYSVGIGQISSEVPQNLSASRPQDRQFILSSKKLLLSDSGFYLCAWSVQGAGEKLFFGSGTQLSVL.

This clone is a singleton in its sample. The chain combines TRBV23-1 with TRBJ1-5; a possible D gene is TRBD1 (5 bases). TRBV23-1 belongs to the ORF category, with a function that is uncertain. Trimming pared 4 bases from V and 2 bases from J, leaving 21 bases between. The CDR3 sequence is 18 residues long. CDR3 coding DNA: TGCGCCAGCAGTCCGGATGGGGGGGACCTGAGGGGCAATCAGCCCCAGCATTTT. Its protein product is CASSPDGGDLRGNQPQHF.

The V and J genes are TRBV7-3 and TRBJ1-1; D may be TRBD1 (6 bases). The CDR3 is made up of 12 amino acids. V lost 5 bases to trimming and J lost 8 bases, with 12 bases between them. In germline, CDR1 is SGHTA, CDR2 FQGTGA. This chain's CDR3 is CASSRTGTEAFF. CDR3 sequence (DNA): TGTGCCAGCAGCCGAACCGGGACAGAAGCTTTCTTT. Full variable domain (remainder filled in from reference TRBV7-3 and TRBJ1-1): GAGVSQTPSNKVTEKGKYVELRCDPISGHTALYWYRQSLGQGPEFLIYFQGTGAADDSGLPNDRFFAVRPEGSVSTLKIQRTERGDSAVYLCASSRTGTEAFFGQGTRLTVV.

This clone was detected only a few times. The chain is built from TRBV11-1 and TRBJ1-1, with D perhaps TRBD1 (6 bases). Looked up from germline, CDR1 is SGHAT and CDR2 is FQDESV (reference sequence). V gave up 2 bases and J gave up 1 base, with 14 bases separating them. The length of the CDR3 is 16 residues. The CDR3 spells CASSLYSAGANTEAFF. CDR3 in DNA: TGTGCCAGCAGCTTATATTCGGCAGGGGCGAACACTGAAGCTTTCTTT.

The gene calls are TRBV6-5 and TRBJ1-2; tentatively, D is TRBD1 (6 bases). V lost 2 bases to trimming and J lost 8 bases, with 18 bases between them. CDR1 and CDR2 from the germline V gene are MNHEY and SVGAGI. The CDR3 runs to 15 residues. CDR3 sequence (DNA): TGTGCCAGCAGTTACACACCAGGCGCAGGGGTCGGCTACACCTTC. Amino acids: CASSYTPGAGVGYTF.

J is TRBJ1-6 and V is TRBV19; a weak D match, TRBD1 (5 bases). Trimming pared 8 bases from V and 7 bases from J, leaving 12 bases between. Germline CDR1 is LNHDA and CDR2 is SQIVND (reference sequence). The CDR3 length is 13 residues. The CDR3 bases are TGTGCCAGTGGGGGGGGGTCGAATTCACCCCTCCACTTT. This gives the protein CASGGGSNSPLHF.

The chain has TRBV9 and TRBJ2-5; D ambiguous. The CDR3 has 15 amino acids. V dropped 0 bases and J dropped 5 bases, with 14 bases sitting between them. Germline V gene lookup returns CDR1 SGDLS and CDR2 YYNGEE. The CDR3 loop is CASSVGTDPRETQYF. The CDR3 DNA follows: TGTGCCAGCAGCGTAGGAACAGACCCACGGGAGACCCAGTACTTC.

The J gene is TRBJ1-1, the V gene TRBV10-3; no clear D gene. Germline loops: CDR1 ENHRY, CDR2 SYGVKD. This CDR3 spans 14 amino acids. The ends were cut back, 7 bases at V and 1 base at J, with 13 bases in the middle. CDR3 coding DNA: TGTGCCATCAAGGAGAACATGGGGAACACTGAAGCTTTCTTT. Translation: CAIKENMGNTEAFF.

This sequence joins TRBV5-5 and TRBJ1-2; no firm D call. The germline gives CDR1 SGHKS, CDR2 YYEKEE (reference sequence). V shed 6 bases and J shed 4 bases, with 16 bases lying between them. The length of the CDR3 is 14 residues. The CDR3 loop is CASNGGGVSYGYTF. CDR3 nucleotide sequence: TGTGCCAGCAATGGTGGTGGAGTTAGCTATGGCTACACCTTC.

Only a few counts were recorded for this clone. The chain is built from TRBV25-1 and TRBJ1-1; D is uncertain. The V end lost 2 bases, the J end lost 4 bases, and 5 bases lay between the germline ends. The CDR3 runs 12 residues. The V gene's germline CDR1 is MGHDK and CDR2 SYGVNS. CDR3 loop: CASSEGGTEAFF. The CDR3 DNA reads TGTGCCAGCAGTGAAGGAGGCACTGAAGCTTTCTTT.

CDR3 sequence (DNA): TGTGCCAGTAGTACCGGGACAGGGCCACCGCATGAAAAACTGTTTTTT. This sequence encodes CASSTGTGPPHEKLFF. The chain joins TRBV19 to TRBJ1-4, with TRBD1 matching 9 bases. Germline V lookup: CDR1 LNHDA, CDR2 SQIVND (reference sequence). The V and J ends lost 4 bases and 6 bases, in that order; junction bases with no gene match: 9. The CDR3 is 16 residues long.

The chain combines TRBV28 with TRBJ1-5; 7 bases match TRBD1. Germline CDR1 is MDHEN and CDR2 is SYDVKM. J gave up 5 bases and V 6 bases, and 7 bases lay outside the gene matches. The CDR3 runs to 14 residues. CDR3 sequence: CASSLTGMDQPQHF. The CDR3 DNA is TGTGCCAGCAGCCTGACAGGGATGGATCAGCCCCAGCATTTT.

V usage is TRBV5-4 and J usage is TRBJ2-4; a weak D match, TRBD1 (6 bases). V shed 3 bases and J shed 6 bases, with 13 bases lying between them. The length of the CDR3 is 14 residues. Germline V gene data show CDR1 as SGHNT and CDR2 as YYREEE (reference sequence). The DNA for the CDR3 is TGTGCCAGCAGCTCGACAGGACGAGTAAACATTCAGTACTTC. Protein product: CASSSTGRVNIQYF.

V gene TRBV11-2 combines with J gene TRBJ2-1; 12 bases are a match to TRBD2. Germline V lookup: CDR1 SGHAT, CDR2 FQNNGV. The CDR3 length is 18 residues. V lost 5 bases, J lost 10 bases, and 18 bases stayed unmatched. CDR3 nucleotides: TGTGCCAGCAGCCCTGACGATGGACTAGCGGGACTAACGTCAGAGCAGTTCTTC. This codes for CASSPDDGLAGLTSEQFF.

V gene TRBV5-6 combines with J gene TRBJ2-7, with D maybe TRBD1 (5 bases). This CDR3 spans 14 amino acids. Trimming stripped 6 bases from V and 5 bases from J, with 18 bases between. CDR1 is SGHDT, CDR2 YYEEEE, per germline. CDR3 nucleotides: TGTGCCAGCACACAATGGGGCCTCTGGGACGAGCAGTACTTC. This encodes CASTQWGLWDEQYF.

The chain combines TRBV19 with TRBJ1-1; 7 nucleotides agree with TRBD1. The CDR3 sequence is 14 residues long. CDR1 and CDR2 (germline): LNHDA, SQIVND (reference sequence). The ends lost 6 bases at V and 0 bases at J; junction bases unmatched: 4. Here the CDR3 DNA reads TGTGCCAGTAGGAACAGGGGCATGAACACTGAAGCTTTCTTT. This encodes CASRNRGMNTEAFF.

The chain uses TRBV3-1 (or the pseudogene TRBV3-2) and TRBJ1-1; D is uncertain. The V gene's germline CDR1 is LGHDT and CDR2 YNNKEL (reference sequence). The V end lost 3 bases, the J end lost 12 bases, and 8 bases lay between the germline ends. The CDR3 totals 10 residues. The CDR3 region has the DNA TGTGCCAGCAGCCATCTGGAGACTTTCTTT. It encodes CASSHLETFF.

V is TRBV27 and J is TRBJ2-3; a weak D match, TRBD2 (5 bases). The CDR3 is 15 residues long. V shed 1 base and J shed 5 bases, with 13 bases lying between them. Germline-derived CDR1 and CDR2 are MNHEY and SMNVEV (reference sequence). CDR3 DNA sequence: TGTGCCAGCAGTTTATATCGGCCCCGGGGAGATACGCAGTATTTT. This translates into CASSLYRPRGDTQYF.

CDR3 protein: CASSSPPGQDSYEQYF. The CDR3 coding sequence is TGTGCCAGCAGCTCACCCCCGGGACAGGACTCCTACGAGCAGTACTTC. The V gene is TRBV5-8, the J gene TRBJ2-7, with 8 bases fitting TRBD1. The CDR3 contains 16 residues. Germline-derived CDR1 and CDR2 are SGHTS and YDEGEE. Germline trimming cut 3 bases from V and 0 bases from J; bases unmatched to any gene: 8.

The chain has TRBV4-2 and TRBJ2-1, with 11 bases identical to TRBD2. The length of the CDR3 is 17 residues. V lost 4 bases, J lost 7 bases, and 12 bases stayed unmatched. Per the germline V gene, CDR1 is LGHNA and CDR2 is YNFKEQ. CDR3 bases: TGTGCCAGCAGCCCAAAACTAGCGGGAGCTCGTAGGAATGAGCAGTTCTTC. The encoded protein is CASSPKLAGARRNEQFF.

The genes are TRBV6-1 and TRBJ1-1; 7 nucleotides align to TRBD1. Germline V gene sequence: CDR1 MNHNS, CDR2 SASEGT. The CDR3 totals 15 residues. V dropped 3 bases and J dropped 7; count of bases not matched to a gene: 11. Written as DNA, the CDR3 is TGTGCCAGCAGTGAGGGGGACAGACTTTTTGATGAAGCTTTCTTT. This gives the protein CASSEGDRLFDEAFF.

The chain links TRBV28 to TRBJ1-1; TRBD1 matches 7 bases. The CDR3 runs to 15 residues. V lost 5 bases and J lost 0; bases outside the gene matches: 6. Germline V gene sequence: CDR1 MDHEN, CDR2 SYDVKM. CDR3 nucleotides: TGTGCCAGCAGTATGAGGGGACAGTTGAACACTGAAGCTTTCTTT. Protein: CASSMRGQLNTEAFF.

V is TRBV30 and J is TRBJ2-7, with 10 bases lining up with TRBD2. The germline CDR1 and CDR2 sequences are GTSNPN and SVGIG (reference sequence). The length of the CDR3 is 14 residues. V lost 3 bases, J lost 2 bases, and 4 bases stayed unmatched. The CDR3: CAWSASGSTYEQYF. In DNA, the CDR3 is TGTGCCTGGAGCGCTAGCGGGAGTACCTACGAGCAGTACTTC.